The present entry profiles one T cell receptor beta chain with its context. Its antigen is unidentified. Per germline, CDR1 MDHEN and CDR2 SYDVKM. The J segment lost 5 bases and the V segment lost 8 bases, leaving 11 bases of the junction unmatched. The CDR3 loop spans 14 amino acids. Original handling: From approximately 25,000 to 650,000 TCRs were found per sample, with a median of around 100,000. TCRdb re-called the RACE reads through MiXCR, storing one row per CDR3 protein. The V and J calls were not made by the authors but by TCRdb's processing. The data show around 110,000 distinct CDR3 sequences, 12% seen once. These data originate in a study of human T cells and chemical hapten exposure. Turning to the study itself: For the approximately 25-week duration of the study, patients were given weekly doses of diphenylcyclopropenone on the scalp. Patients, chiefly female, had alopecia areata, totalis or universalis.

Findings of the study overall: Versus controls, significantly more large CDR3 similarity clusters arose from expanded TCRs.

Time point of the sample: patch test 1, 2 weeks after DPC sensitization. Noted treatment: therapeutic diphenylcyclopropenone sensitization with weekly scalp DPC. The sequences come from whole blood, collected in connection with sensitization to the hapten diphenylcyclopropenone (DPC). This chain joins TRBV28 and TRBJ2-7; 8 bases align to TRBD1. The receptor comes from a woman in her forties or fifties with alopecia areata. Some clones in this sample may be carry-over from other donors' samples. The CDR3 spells CASLSGQAFNEQYF. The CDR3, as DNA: TGTGCCAGCCTATCGGGACAGGCTTTTAACGAGCAGTACTTC.